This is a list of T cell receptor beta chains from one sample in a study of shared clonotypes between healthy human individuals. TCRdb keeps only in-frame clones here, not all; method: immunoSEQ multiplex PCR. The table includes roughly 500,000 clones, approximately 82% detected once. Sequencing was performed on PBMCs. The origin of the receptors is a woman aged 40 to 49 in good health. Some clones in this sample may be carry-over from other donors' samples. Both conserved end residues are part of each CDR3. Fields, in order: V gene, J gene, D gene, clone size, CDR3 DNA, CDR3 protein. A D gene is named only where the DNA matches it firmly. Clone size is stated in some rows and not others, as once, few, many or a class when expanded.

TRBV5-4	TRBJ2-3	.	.	TGTGCCAGCAGCCCAGGGACGGTTTCGGATACGCAGTATTTT	CASSPGTVSDTQYF
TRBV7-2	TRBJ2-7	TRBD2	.	TGTGCCAGCAGCTTAACTAGCGGGGGGGGCTACGAGCAGTACTTC	CASSLTSGGGYEQYF
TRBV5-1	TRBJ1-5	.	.	TGCGCCAGCGCCAGGGACAGCAATCAGCCCCAGCATTTT	CASARDSNQPQHF
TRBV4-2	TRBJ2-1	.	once	TGTGCCAGCAGCCAGAGCGGGTCGGGACTCCTCGTCTACAATGAGCAGTTCTTC	CASSQSGSGLLVYNEQFF
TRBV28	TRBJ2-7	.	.	TGTGCCAGCAGTGTGTCTTACGAGCAGTACTTC	CASSVSYEQYF
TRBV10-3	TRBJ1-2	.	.	TGTGCCATCAGTGAGTCACCAGGTGGCGGCTACACCTTC	CAISESPGGGYTF
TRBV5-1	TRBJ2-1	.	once	TGCGCCAGCAGCCACCAGACAGGATACAATGAGCAGTTCTTC	CASSHQTGYNEQFF
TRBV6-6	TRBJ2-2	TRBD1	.	TGTGCCAGCACCGACCAAGGGACAGGGAACACCGGGGAGCTGTTTTTT	CASTDQGTGNTGELFF
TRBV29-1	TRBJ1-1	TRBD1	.	TGCAGCGTTGAAGCCGGAGGGACAGCCACTGAAGCTTTCTTT	CSVEAGGTATEAFF
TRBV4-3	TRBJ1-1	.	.	TGCGCCAGCAGCCAAGATCCCAGCTTAACTGAAGCTTTCTTT	CASSQDPSLTEAFF
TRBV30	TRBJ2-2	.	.	TGTGCCTGGAGTGGTAGGGTTGCCGGGGAGCTGTTTTTT	CAWSGRVAGELFF
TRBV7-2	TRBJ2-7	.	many	TGTGCCAGCAGCTTAGGGGGGGGCGGAGGCTACGAGCAGTACTTC	CASSLGGGGGYEQYF
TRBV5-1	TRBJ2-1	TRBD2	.	TGCGCCAGCAGCTCTAGCACTAGCGGGAGGGGCGATGAGCAGTTCTTC	CASSSSTSGRGDEQFF
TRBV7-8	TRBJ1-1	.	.	TGTGCCAGCAGCTCCGTGGGGGCCCCGAACACTGAAGCTTTCTTT	CASSSVGAPNTEAFF
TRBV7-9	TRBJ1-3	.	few	TGTGCCAGCAAGGTGGGGGGCGGCCGAAACACCATATATTTT	CASKVGGGRNTIYF
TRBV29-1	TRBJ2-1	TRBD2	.	TGCAGCGTAGGACACTGGGGGACTAGCGGTTACAATGAGCAGTTCTTC	CSVGHWGTSGYNEQFF
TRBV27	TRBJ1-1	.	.	TGTGCCAGCAGTTTATTTTTGGGAGAGGAAAACACTGAAGCTTTCTTT	CASSLFLGEENTEAFF
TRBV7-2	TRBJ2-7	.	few	TGTGCCAGCAGCTTATATTCAACACAGGCGGCCGAGCAGTACTTC	CASSLYSTQAAEQYF
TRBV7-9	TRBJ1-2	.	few	TGTGCCAGCAGCTTAGGCGGACAAAATAACTATGGCTACACCTTC	CASSLGGQNNYGYTF
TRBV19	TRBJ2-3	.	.	TGTGCCAGTAGAACCACAGATACGCAGTATTTT	CASRTTDTQYF
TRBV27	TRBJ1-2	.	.	TGTGCCAGCAGTTCCGAGGGGATCTATGGCTACACCTTC	CASSSEGIYGYTF
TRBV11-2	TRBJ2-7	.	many	TGTGCCAGCAGCAATAGGGTGTCCGGGCACTACGAGCAGTACTTC	CASSNRVSGHYEQYF
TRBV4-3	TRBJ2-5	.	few	TGCGCCAGCAGCCCCTGGGTGCGAACTCAAGAGACCCAGTACTTC	CASSPWVRTQETQYF
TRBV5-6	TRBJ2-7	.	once	TGTGCCAGCAGCCGGGGGGCCAATTCCTACGAGCAGTACTTC	CASSRGANSYEQYF
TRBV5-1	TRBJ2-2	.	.	TGCGCCAGCAGCAGGGATCCCGTTAACACCGGGGAGCTGTTTTTT	CASSRDPVNTGELFF
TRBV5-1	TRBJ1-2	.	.	TGCGCCAGCAGTAAATTAGGGGACTATGGCTACACCTTC	CASSKLGDYGYTF
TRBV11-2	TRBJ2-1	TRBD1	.	TGTGCCAGCAGCTACAGGGGTCGGGATGAGCAGTTCTTC	CASSYRGRDEQFF
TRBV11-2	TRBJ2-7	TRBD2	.	TGTGCCAGCAGCTTAGACGGGAGGGCCCTCGACGAGCAGTACTTC	CASSLDGRALDEQYF
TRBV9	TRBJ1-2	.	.	TGTGCCAGCAGCGTAATTGGATTGGGCTACACCTTC	CASSVIGLGYTF
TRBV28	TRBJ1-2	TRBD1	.	TGTGCCAGCAGCCCGGACAGGGACTATGGCTACACCTTC	CASSPDRDYGYTF
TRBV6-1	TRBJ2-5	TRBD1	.	TGTGCCAGCAGTACAGACAGGGTCCAAGAGACCCAGTACTTC	CASSTDRVQETQYF
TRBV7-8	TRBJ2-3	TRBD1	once	TGTGCCAGCAGCTATACAGGGGTTTCTAGCACAGATACGCAGTATTTT	CASSYTGVSSTDTQYF
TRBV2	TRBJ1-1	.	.	TGTGCCAGCATGTCAGGGATGCCCACTGAAGCTTTCTTT	CASMSGMPTEAFF
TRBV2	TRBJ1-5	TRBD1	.	TGTGCCAGCAGACCGACAGGGCTATACAATCAGCCCCAGCATTTT	CASRPTGLYNQPQHF
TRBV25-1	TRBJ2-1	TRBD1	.	TGTGCCAGCAGGCCCGGGACAGGGGGCTTCAATGAGCAGTTCTTC	CASRPGTGGFNEQFF
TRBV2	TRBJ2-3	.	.	TGTGCCACAGGGGGACTCTTTGGGATTGGCACAGATACGCAGTATTTT	CATGGLFGIGTDTQYF
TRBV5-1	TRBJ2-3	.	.	TGCGCCAGCAGCCTGTCCCGGTTTCAGGGCTTGACAGATACGCAGTATTTT	CASSLSRFQGLTDTQYF
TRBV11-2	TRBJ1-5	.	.	TGTGCCAGCAGCTTCGGGGGGTCTCAGCCCCAGCATTTT	CASSFGGSQPQHF
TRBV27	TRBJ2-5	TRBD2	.	TGTGCCAGCAGATATAGCGGGAGGGTTGAGACCCAGTACTTC	CASRYSGRVETQYF
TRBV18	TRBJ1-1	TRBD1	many	TGTGCCAGCTCAGAAGGGGGCTCGGACACTGAAGCTTTCTTT	CASSEGGSDTEAFF
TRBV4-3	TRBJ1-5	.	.	TGCGCCAGCAGCCCCTCTTCGGATCAGCCCCAGCATTTT	CASSPSSDQPQHF
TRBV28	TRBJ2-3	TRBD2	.	TGTGCCAGCAGCCGGGTCGGGAGGGTAACAGATACGCAGTATTTT	CASSRVGRVTDTQYF
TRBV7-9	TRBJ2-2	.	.	TGTGCCACAACCCCCCACAGGGAGGGCACCGGGGAGCTGTTTTTT	CATTPHREGTGELFF
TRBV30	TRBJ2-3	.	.	TGTGCCTGGAGTGCTAGCATCGCCGGGACTAGCACAGATACGCAGTATTTT	CAWSASIAGTSTDTQYF
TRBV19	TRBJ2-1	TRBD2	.	TGTGCCAGTAGGCAGAGCGGGGGTCTTGAGCAGTTCTTC	CASRQSGGLEQFF
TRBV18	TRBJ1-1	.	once	TGTGCCAGCGCGAGCGCAACAGGGCACACTGAAGCTTTCTTT	CASASATGHTEAFF
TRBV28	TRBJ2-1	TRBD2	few	TGTGCCAGCACCCCAGGCGGGAGTTACAATGAGCAGTTCTTC	CASTPGGSYNEQFF
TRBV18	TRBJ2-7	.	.	TGTGCCAGCTCCACCGGGTCGCGGAGGGAGCAGTACTTC	CASSTGSRREQYF
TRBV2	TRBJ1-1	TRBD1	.	TGTGCCAGCAGTGAACAGGGGGCGAGCACTGAAGCTTTCTTT	CASSEQGASTEAFF
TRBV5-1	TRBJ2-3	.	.	TGCGCCAGCAGCTTTGATCTCACAGATACGCAGTATTTT	CASSFDLTDTQYF
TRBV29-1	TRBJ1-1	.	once	TGCAGCGTCCTCGCGGGAGGAGCTTTCTTT	CSVLAGGAFF
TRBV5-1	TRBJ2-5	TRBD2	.	TGCGCCAGCAGCTTGGGCGGGAGAGGTCAAGAGACCCAGTACTTC	CASSLGGRGQETQYF